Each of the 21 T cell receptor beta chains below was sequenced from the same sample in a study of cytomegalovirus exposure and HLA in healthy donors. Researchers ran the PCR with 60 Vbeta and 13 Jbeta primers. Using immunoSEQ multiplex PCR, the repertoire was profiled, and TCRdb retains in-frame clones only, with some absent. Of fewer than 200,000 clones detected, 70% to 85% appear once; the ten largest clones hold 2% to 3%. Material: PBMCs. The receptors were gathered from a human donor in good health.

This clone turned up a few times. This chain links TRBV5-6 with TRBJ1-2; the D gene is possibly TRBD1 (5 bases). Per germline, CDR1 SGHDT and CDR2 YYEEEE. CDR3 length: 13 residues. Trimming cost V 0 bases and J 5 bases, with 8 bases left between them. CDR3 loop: CASSLGGAYGYTF. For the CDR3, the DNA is TGTGCCAGCAGCTTGGGGGGCGCGTATGGCTACACCTTC.

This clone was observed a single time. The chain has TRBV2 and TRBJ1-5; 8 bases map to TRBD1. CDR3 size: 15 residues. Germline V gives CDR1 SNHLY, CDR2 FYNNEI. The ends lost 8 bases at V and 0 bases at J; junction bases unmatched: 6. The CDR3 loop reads CASRDRGYSNQPQHF. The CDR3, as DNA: TGTGCCAGCCGAGACAGGGGTTATAGCAATCAGCCCCAGCATTTT.

The CDR3 is CASADRITDTQYF. CDR3 nucleotide sequence: TGTGCAAGCGCCGACAGAATCACAGATACGCAGTATTTT. This chain connects TRBV7-6 to TRBJ2-3; perhaps TRBD1 as D (5 bases). CDR3 length equals 13 residues. Germline V gives CDR1 SGHVS, CDR2 FNYEAQ. Complete variable domain (other parts from reference TRBV7-6 and TRBJ2-3): GAGVSQSPRYKVTKRGQDVALRCDPISGHVSLYWYRQALGQGPEFLTYFNYEAQQDKSGLPNDRFSAERPEGSISTLTIQRTEQRDSAMYRCASADRITDTQYFGPGTRLTVL.

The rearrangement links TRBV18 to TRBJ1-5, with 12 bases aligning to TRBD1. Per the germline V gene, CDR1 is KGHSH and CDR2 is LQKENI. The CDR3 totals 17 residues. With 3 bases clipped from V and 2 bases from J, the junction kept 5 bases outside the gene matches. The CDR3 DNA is TGTGCCAGCTCACCCGGGACAGGGGGCTCTGGCAATCAGCCCCAGCATTTT. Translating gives CASSPGTGGSGNQPQHF.

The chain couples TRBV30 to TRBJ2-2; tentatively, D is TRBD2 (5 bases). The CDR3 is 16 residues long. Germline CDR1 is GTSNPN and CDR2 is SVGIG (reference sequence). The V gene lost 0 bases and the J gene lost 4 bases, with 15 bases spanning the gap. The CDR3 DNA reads TGTGCCTGGAGTGTGGAGCGGCCCTCGCGCACCGGGGAGCTGTTTTTT. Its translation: CAWSVERPSRTGELFF.

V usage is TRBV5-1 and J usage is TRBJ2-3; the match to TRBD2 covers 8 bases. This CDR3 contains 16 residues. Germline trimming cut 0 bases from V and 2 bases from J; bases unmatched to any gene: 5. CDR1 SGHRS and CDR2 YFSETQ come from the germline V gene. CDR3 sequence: CASSLERGPATDTQYF. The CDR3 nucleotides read TGCGCCAGCAGCTTGGAGCGGGGGCCTGCCACAGATACGCAGTATTTT.

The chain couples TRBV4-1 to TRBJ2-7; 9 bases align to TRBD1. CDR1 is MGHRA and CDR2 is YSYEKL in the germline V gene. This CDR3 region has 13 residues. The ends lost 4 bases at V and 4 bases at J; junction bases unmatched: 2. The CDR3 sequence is CASSLQGAYEQYF. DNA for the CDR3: TGCGCCAGCAGCCTACAGGGGGCTTACGAGCAGTACTTC.

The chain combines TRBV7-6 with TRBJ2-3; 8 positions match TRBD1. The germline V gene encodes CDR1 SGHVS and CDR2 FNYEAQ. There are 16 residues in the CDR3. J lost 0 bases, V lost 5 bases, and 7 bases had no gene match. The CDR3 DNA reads TGTGCCAGCAGCACCCAGACAGGGGTTAGCACAGATACGCAGTATTTT. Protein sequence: CASSTQTGVSTDTQYF.

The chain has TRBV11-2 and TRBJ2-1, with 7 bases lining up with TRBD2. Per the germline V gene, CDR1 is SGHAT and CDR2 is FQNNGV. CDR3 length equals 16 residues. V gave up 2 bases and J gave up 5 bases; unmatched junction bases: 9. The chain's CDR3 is CASSLRGSGYNNEQFF. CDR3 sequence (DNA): TGTGCCAGCAGCTTACGTGGTAGCGGGTATAACAATGAGCAGTTCTTC.

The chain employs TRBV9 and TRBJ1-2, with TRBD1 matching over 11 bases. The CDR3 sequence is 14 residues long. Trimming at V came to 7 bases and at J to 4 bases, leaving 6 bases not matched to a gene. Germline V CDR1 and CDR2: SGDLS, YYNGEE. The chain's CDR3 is CASRTGGAVYGYTF. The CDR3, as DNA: TGTGCCAGCCGGACAGGGGGCGCTGTCTATGGCTACACCTTC.

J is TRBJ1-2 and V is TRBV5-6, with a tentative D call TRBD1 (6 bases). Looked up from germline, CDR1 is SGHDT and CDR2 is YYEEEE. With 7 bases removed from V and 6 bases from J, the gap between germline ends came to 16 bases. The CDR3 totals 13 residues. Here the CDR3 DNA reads TGTGCCAGCTCGCAGGGGACCATCGATGGCTACACCTTC. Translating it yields CASSQGTIDGYTF.

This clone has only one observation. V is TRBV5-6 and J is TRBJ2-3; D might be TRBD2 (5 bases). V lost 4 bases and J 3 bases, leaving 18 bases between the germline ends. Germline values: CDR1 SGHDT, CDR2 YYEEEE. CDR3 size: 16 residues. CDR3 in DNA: TGTGCCAGCAGCCCCATTTCGGTAGCGAGGACAGATACGCAGTATTTT. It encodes CASSPISVARTDTQYF.

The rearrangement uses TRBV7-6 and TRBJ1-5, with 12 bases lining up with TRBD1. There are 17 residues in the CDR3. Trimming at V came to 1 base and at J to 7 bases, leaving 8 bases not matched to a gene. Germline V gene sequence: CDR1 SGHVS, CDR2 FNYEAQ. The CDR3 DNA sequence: TGTGCCAGCAGCTTAGGGGACAGGGGGCAAGGAGGACAGCCCCAGCATTTT. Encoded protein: CASSLGDRGQGGQPQHF.

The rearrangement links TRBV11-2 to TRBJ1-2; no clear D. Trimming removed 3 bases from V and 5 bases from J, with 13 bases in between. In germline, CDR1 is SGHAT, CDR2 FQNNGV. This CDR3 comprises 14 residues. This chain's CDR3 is CASSFPRNRYGYTF. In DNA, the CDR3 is TGTGCCAGCAGCTTTCCGCGAAACAGATATGGCTACACCTTC.

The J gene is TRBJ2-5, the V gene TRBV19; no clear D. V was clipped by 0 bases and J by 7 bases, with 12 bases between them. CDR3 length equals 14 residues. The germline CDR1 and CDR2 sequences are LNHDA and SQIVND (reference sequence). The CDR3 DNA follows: TGTGCCAGTAGTATAGATCCCGTAGCTGGGACCCAGTACTTC. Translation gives CASSIDPVAGTQYF.

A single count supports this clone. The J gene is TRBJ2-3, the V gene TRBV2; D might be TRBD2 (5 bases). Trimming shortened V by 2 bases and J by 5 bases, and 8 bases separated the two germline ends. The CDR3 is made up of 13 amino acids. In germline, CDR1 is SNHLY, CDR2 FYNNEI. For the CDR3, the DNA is TGTGCCAGCAGTGAACAAGGGAGAGATACGCAGTATTTT. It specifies CASSEQGRDTQYF.

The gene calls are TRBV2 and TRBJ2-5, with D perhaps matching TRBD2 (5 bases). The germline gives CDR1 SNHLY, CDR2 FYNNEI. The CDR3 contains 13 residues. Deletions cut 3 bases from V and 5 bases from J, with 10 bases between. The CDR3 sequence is CASSDPGGETQYF. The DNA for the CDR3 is TGTGCCAGCAGTGATCCCGGCGGGGAGACCCAGTACTTC.

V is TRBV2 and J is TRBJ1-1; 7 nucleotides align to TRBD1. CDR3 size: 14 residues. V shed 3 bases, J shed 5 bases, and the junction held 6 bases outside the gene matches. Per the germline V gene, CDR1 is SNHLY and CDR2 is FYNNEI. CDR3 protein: CASSDEDRRTEAFF. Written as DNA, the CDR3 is TGTGCCAGCAGTGATGAGGACAGGAGGACTGAAGCTTTCTTT.

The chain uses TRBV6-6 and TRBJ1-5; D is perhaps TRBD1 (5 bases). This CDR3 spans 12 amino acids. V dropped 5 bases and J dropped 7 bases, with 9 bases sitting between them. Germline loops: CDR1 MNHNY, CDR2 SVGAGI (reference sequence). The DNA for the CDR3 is TGTGCCAGCAGTGAGGACATCCAGCCCCAGCATTTT. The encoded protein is CASSEDIQPQHF.

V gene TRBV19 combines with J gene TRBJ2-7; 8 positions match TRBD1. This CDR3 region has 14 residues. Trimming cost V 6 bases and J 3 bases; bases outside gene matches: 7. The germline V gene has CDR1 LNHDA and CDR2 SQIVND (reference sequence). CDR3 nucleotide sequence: TGTGCCAGTAGCGCCGGACAGGGCGGCTACGAGCAGTACTTC. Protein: CASSAGQGGYEQYF.

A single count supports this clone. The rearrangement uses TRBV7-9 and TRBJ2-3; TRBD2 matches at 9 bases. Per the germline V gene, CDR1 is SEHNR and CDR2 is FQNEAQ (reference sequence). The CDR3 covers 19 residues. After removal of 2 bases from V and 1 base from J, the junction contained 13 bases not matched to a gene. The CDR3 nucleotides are TGTGCCAGCAGCTTAAGCGGGGGGAGGCGGGGCCACCGCACAGATACGCAGTATTTT. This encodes CASSLSGGRRGHRTDTQYF. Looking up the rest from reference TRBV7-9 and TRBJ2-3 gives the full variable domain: DTGVSQNPRHKITKRGQNVTFRCDPISEHNRLYWYRQTLGQGPEFLTYFQNEAQLEKSRLLSDRFSAERPKGSFSTLEIQRTEQGDSAMYLCASSLSGGRRGHRTDTQYFGPGTRLTVL.